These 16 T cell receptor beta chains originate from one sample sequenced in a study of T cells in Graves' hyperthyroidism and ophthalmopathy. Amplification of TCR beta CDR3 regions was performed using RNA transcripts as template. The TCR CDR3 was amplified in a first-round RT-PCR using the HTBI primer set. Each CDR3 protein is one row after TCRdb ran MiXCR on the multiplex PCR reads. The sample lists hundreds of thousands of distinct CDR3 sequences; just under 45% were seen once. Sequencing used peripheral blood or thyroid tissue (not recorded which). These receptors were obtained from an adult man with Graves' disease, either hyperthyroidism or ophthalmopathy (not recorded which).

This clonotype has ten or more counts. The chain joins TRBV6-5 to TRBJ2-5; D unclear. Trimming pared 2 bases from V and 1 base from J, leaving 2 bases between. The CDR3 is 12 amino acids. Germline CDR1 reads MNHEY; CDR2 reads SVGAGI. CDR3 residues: CASSYGQETQYF. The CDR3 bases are TGTGCCAGCAGTTACGGCCAAGAGACCCAGTACTTC.

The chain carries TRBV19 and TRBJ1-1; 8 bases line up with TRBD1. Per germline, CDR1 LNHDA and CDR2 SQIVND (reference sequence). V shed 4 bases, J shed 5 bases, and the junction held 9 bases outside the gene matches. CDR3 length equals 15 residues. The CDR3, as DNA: TGTGCCAGTAGTAACCCACAGGGGGGAAGGACTGAAGCTTTCTTT. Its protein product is CASSNPQGGRTEAFF.

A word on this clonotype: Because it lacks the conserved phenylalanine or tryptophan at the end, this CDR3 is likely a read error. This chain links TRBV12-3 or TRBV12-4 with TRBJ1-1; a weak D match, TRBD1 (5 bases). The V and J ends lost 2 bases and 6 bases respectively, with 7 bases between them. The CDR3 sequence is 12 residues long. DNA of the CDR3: TGTGCCAGCAGTTTAACGGGACCTGAAGCTTTCCTT. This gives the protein CASSLTGPEAFL.

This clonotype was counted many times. CDR3 DNA: TGTGCCAGCAGCGGGACAGGGAGCAATCAGCCCCAGCATTTT. Protein product: CASSGTGSNQPQHF. The chain joins TRBV2 to TRBJ1-5; 9 bases are a match to TRBD1. CDR1 and CDR2 from the germline V gene are SNHLY and FYNNEI. J gave up 1 base and V 6 bases, and 1 base lay outside the gene matches. There are 14 residues in the CDR3.

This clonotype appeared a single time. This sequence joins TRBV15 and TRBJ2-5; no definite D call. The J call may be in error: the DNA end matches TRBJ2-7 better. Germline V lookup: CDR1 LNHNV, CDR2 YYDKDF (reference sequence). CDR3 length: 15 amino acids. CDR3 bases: TGTGCCACCAGCAGAGAACGGGCCTATGGGGACGAGCAGTACTTC. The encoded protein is CATSRERAYGDEQYF.

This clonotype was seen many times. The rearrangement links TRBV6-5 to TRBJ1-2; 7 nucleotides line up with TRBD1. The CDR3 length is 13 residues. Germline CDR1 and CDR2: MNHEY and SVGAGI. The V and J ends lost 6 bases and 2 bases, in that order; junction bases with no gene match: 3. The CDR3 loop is CASRMGQNYGYTF. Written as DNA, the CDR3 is TGTGCCAGCAGAATGGGACAGAACTATGGCTACACCTTC.

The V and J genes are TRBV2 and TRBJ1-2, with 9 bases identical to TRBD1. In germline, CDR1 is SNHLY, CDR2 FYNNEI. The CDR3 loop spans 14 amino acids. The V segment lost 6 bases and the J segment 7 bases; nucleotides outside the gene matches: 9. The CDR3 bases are TGTGCCAGCAGCTCCACAGGGGGCAGGGCTGGCTACACCTTC. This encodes CASSSTGGRAGYTF. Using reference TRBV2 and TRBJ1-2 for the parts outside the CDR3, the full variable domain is EPEVTQTPSHQVTQMGQEVILRCVPISNHLYFYWYRQILGQKVEFLVSFYNNEISEKSEIFDDQFSVERPDGSNFTLKIRSTKLEDSAMYFCASSSTGGRAGYTFGSGTRLTVV.

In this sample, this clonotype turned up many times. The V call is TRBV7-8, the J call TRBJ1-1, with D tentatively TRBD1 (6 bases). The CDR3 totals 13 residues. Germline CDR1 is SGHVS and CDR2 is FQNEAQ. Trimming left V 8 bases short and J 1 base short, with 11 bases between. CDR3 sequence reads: CASQQGSNTEAFF. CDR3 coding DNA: TGTGCCAGCCAACAGGGATCGAACACTGAAGCTTTCTTT.

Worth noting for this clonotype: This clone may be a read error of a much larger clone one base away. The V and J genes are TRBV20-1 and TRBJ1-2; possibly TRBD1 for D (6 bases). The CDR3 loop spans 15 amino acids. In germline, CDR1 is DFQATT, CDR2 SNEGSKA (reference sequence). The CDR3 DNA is TGCAGTGCTAGAGATCCAAAACAGGGCCCTTATGGCCACACCTTC. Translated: CSARDPKQGPYGHTF.

The CDR3 region is CASSGLAETQYF. In DNA form, the CDR3 reads TGTGCCAGCAGTGGTTTGGCAGAGACCCAGTACTTC. The genes are TRBV6-5 and TRBJ2-5; D is ambiguous. The CDR3 is 12 residues long. In germline, CDR1 is MNHEY, CDR2 SVGAGI. Trimming took off 5 bases at V and 4 bases at J, with 8 bases between the two ends.

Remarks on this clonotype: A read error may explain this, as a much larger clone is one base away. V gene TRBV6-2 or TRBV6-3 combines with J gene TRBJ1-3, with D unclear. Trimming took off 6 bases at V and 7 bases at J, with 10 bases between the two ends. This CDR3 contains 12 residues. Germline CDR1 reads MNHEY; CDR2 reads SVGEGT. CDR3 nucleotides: TGTGCCAGCAGCCGAGAGTTCAACACCATATATTTT. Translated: CASSREFNTIYF.

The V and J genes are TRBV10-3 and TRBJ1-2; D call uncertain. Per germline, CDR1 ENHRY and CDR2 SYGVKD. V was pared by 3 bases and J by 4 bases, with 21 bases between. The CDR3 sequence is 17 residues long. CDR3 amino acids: CAISDPMTGSYFYGYTF. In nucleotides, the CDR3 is TGTGCCATCAGTGACCCAATGACGGGAAGCTACTTCTATGGCTACACCTTC.

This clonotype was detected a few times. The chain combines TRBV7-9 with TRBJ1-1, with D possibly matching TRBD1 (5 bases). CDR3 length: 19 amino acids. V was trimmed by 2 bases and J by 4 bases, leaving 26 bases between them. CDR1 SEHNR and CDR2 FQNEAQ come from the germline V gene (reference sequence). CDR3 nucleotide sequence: TGTGCCAGCAGCTTAATCTTTGGGTTTGTGGGCGGGGGGGGCACTGAAGCTTTCTTT. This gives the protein CASSLIFGFVGGGGTEAFF.

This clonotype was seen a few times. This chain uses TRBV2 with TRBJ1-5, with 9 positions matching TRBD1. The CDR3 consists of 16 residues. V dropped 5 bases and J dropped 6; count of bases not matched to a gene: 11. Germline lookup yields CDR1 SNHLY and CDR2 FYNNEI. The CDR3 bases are TGTGCCAGCAGTTCTCCCGCGGGGACAGGGACTCAGCCCCAGCATTTT. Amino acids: CASSSPAGTGTQPQHF.

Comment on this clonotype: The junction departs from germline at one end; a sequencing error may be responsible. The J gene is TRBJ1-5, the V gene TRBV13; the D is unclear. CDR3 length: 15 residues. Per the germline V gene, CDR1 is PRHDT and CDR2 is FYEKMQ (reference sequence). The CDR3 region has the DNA TGTGCCAGCAGTTTAGCTGGTTCTTTAAATCAGCCCCAGCATTTT. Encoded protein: CASSLAGSLNQPQHF.

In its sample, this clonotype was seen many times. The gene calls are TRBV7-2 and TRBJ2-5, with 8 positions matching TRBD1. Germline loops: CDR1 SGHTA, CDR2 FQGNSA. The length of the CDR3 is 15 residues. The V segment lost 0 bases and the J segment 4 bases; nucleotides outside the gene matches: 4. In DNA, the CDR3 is TGTGCCAGCAGCTTAGCAGGACAGGGAAGAGAGACCCAGTACTTC. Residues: CASSLAGQGRETQYF.